A selection of T cell receptor beta chains follows, all from one sample in a study of T cell responses to AZD1222 COVID-19 vaccine. Here immunoSEQ multiplex PCR was the method, and the copy in TCRdb shows in-frame clones only, minus some. The sample contains around 160,000 clones, approximately 78% of which appear only once. The material was peripheral blood, obtained on day 0 of MenACWY control vaccination. Source of these receptors: an adult in good health. CDR3s include the opening cysteine and the closing phenylalanine or tryptophan. The D gene is left open where the match is weak. Expanded clones get a size class; other rows say once, few or many, or leave the size out.

-,TRBV3-1/TRBV3-2,TRBD1,TRBJ1-2,CASSQVGQGSGYTF,TGTGCCAGCAGCCAAGTGGGACAGGGGTCCGGCTACACCTTC
-,TRBV6-1,TRBD1,TRBJ1-3,CASSEVARDRGYF,TGTGCCAGCAGTGAAGTGGCCCGGGACAGGGGGTATTTT
-,TRBV27,TRBD1,TRBJ2-3,CASGRGLDTDTQYF,TGTGCCAGCGGCAGGGGGCTGGACACAGATACGCAGTATTTT
-,TRBV29-1,-,TRBJ2-3,CSASSVADTQYF,TGCAGCGCATCGTCTGTGGCGGATACGCAGTATTTT
once,TRBV2,-,TRBJ1-2,CASSEAEDGLYGYTF,TGTGCCAGCAGTGAAGCGGAAGACGGACTCTATGGCTACACCTTC
once,TRBV5-1,TRBD2,TRBJ2-3,CASSLAGGERDTQYF,TGCGCCAGCAGCTTGGCTGGGGGGGAGAGAGATACGCAGTATTTT
-,TRBV12-3/TRBV12-4,-,TRBJ1-1,CASSQGQGLAAFF,TGTGCCAGCAGCCAGGGTCAAGGGCTGGCCGCTTTCTTT
-,TRBV28,TRBD2,TRBJ2-1,CASNHLPGGKGSPGTRVDEQFF,TGTGCCAGCAACCACCTACCGGGTGGGAAAGGATCCCCCGGGACTAGAGTCGATGAGCAGTTCTTC
-,TRBV19,TRBD1,TRBJ1-2,CASSMGTGFNYGYTF,TGTGCCAGTAGTATGGGGACAGGTTTTAACTATGGCTACACCTTC
-,TRBV5-6,TRBD1,TRBJ2-1,CASSSGQGSYNEQFF,TGTGCCAGCAGCTCAGGACAGGGGTCCTACAATGAGCAGTTCTTC
-,TRBV19,TRBD1,TRBJ2-5,CASSRTGQETQYF,TGTGCCAGTAGTAGAACGGGACAGGAGACCCAGTACTTC
-,TRBV6-5,TRBD1,TRBJ1-4,CASRGQLATNEKLFF,TGTGCCAGCAGGGGACAGTTAGCAACTAATGAAAAACTGTTTTTT
once,TRBV5-1,-,TRBJ2-3,CASSLETVYADTQYF,TGCGCCAGCAGCTTGGAGACAGTTTACGCAGATACGCAGTATTTT
-,TRBV19,TRBD1,TRBJ2-2,CASRHLPGQGSTGELFF,TGTGCCAGTAGGCATTTACCGGGACAGGGGTCGACCGGGGAGCTGTTTTTT
-,TRBV6-2/TRBV6-3,-,TRBJ2-7,CASSYLRGPAYEQYF,TGTGCCAGCAGTTACCTGCGGGGGCCAGCCTACGAGCAGTACTTC
-,TRBV7-3,-,TRBJ2-3,CASSPLSQEGDTQYF,TGTGCCAGCAGCCCCCTCAGCCAGGAGGGAGATACGCAGTATTTT
-,TRBV12-5,-,TRBJ2-2,CASGLVTGNTGELFF,TGTGCTAGTGGTTTAGTAACAGGGAACACCGGGGAGCTGTTTTTT
once,TRBV29-1,-,TRBJ1-2,CSDLDSWDGYTF,TGCAGCGATCTGGACAGCTGGGATGGCTACACCTTC
-,TRBV7-6,-,TRBJ1-4,CASSPTGPGVGEKLFF,TGTGCCAGCAGCCCCACGGGACCGGGGGTCGGTGAAAAACTGTTTTTT
-,TRBV12-3/TRBV12-4,-,TRBJ1-3,CASTENSGNTIYF,TGTGCCAGCACGGAAAACTCTGGAAACACCATATATTTT